This is a list of T cell receptor beta chains from one sample in a study of human T cells and chemical hapten exposure. In TCRdb, the RACE reads were re-called with MiXCR into one record per CDR3 protein. The repertoire holds approximately 84,000 distinct CDR3 sequences, with about 9% as singletons. The sample taken for sequencing was whole blood. The receptors shown here come from a male donor in good health. Some clones in this sample may be carry-over from other donors' samples. CDR3s include the opening cysteine and the closing phenylalanine or tryptophan. D genes are given only for firm matches. Clone size is not always given. Where it is, it says once, few, many or a class for expanded clones.

cdr3_length	d_call	v_call	j_call	clone_size	cdr3_aa	cdr3_nt
12	NA	TRBV10-2	TRBJ1-1	few	CASNRRNTEAFF	TGCGCCAGCAATAGACGGAACACTGAAGCTTTCTTT
15	NA	TRBV29-1	TRBJ2-1	NA	CSVDRARTPYNEQFF	TGCAGCGTTGATCGGGCGCGCACCCCCTACAATGAGCAGTTCTTC
14	NA	TRBV7-9	TRBJ1-4	NA	CASSPDGEVEKLFF	TGTGCCAGCAGCCCCGACGGGGAGGTGGAAAAACTGTTTTTT
15	NA	TRBV20-1	TRBJ2-2	NA	CSARGGFSGTGELFF	TGCAGTGCTAGAGGTGGATTTAGCGGTACCGGGGAGCTGTTTTTT
15	TRBD1	TRBV6-2/TRBV6-3	TRBJ1-1	few	CASSDYGAGGTEAFF	TGTGCCAGCAGCGATTACGGGGCAGGGGGGACTGAAGCTTTCTTT
15	NA	TRBV10-3	TRBJ1-3	NA	CAIGGGQSSGNTIYF	TGTGCCATCGGAGGAGGCCAGAGCTCTGGAAACACCATATATTTT
12	NA	TRBV29-1	TRBJ2-3	many	CSVEDRADTQYF	TGCAGCGTTGAAGATAGGGCCGATACGCAGTATTTT
13	TRBD2	TRBV11-2	TRBJ2-3	few	CASSHTSVDTQYF	TGTGCCAGCAGCCACACTAGCGTAGATACGCAGTATTTT
17	NA	TRBV3-1	TRBJ1-2	NA	CASSQDSAGRFNYGYTF	TGTGCCAGCAGCCAAGATTCCGCAGGGAGGTTTAACTATGGCTACACCTTC
16	TRBD1	TRBV7-9	TRBJ1-1	few	CASSPGQGPGGTEAFF	TGTGCCAGCAGCCCCGGACAGGGGCCGGGGGGCACTGAAGCTTTCTTT
16	NA	TRBV6-5	TRBJ1-4	few	CASSSVWRGPNEKLFF	TGTGCCAGCAGTTCAGTATGGCGAGGGCCGAATGAAAAACTGTTTTTT
14	NA	TRBV6-6	TRBJ2-2	few	CASSYFREAGELFF	TGTGCCAGCAGTTACTTCAGGGAGGCCGGGGAGCTGTTTTTT
15	TRBD1	TRBV20-1	TRBJ2-7	many	CSARSRDRVLDEQYF	TGCAGTGCTAGATCCCGGGACAGGGTTCTGGACGAGCAGTACTTC
15	NA	TRBV6-5	TRBJ1-5	many	CASSYSSSPDQPQHF	TGTGCCAGCAGTTACTCGAGCTCACCCGATCAGCCCCAGCATTTT
12	NA	TRBV12-3/TRBV12-4	TRBJ1-1	few	CASSSRTEEAFF	TGTGCCAGCAGCTCTAGGACTGAGGAGGCTTTCTTT
13	TRBD2	TRBV29-1	TRBJ2-1	few	CSVDETSDNEQFF	TGCAGCGTTGACGAGACTAGCGACAATGAGCAGTTCTTC
14	TRBD1	TRBV6-5	TRBJ1-4	few	CASRTGATNEKLFF	TGTGCCAGCAGGACAGGGGCAACTAATGAAAAACTGTTTTTT
16	NA	TRBV5-4	TRBJ2-4	few	CASSLSAGQDGNIQYF	TGTGCCAGCAGCTTGTCTGCGGGGCAGGATGGAAACATTCAGTACTTC
16	TRBD1	TRBV12-3/TRBV12-4	TRBJ1-6	few	CASSPGTGVANSPLHF	TGTGCCAGCAGTCCTGGGACAGGGGTTGCGAATTCACCCCTCCACTTT
14	NA	TRBV29-1	TRBJ2-1	NA	CSVEFSGLYNEQFF	TGCAGCGTTGAATTCAGCGGCCTCTACAATGAGCAGTTCTTC
16	NA	TRBV5-6	TRBJ1-1	NA	CASSFKWDNMNTEAFF	TGTGCCAGCAGCTTTAAATGGGACAACATGAACACTGAAGCTTTCTTT
15	NA	TRBV12-3/TRBV12-4	TRBJ1-2	few	CASSSGSTLVYGYTF	TGTGCCAGCAGTTCAGGGTCGACCCTAGTATATGGCTACACCTTC
12	NA	TRBV20-1	TRBJ2-3	NA	CSTWKVADTQYF	TGCAGTACCTGGAAGGTAGCAGATACGCAGTATTTT
17	NA	TRBV14	TRBJ2-3	few	CASSLYLNREDTVTQYF	TGTGCCAGCAGCCTGTACCTTAACAGGGAGGATACGGTTACGCAGTATTTT
16	TRBD1	TRBV25-1	TRBJ1-1	many	CASRGGQGASNTEAFF	TGTGCCAGCAGGGGGGGGCAGGGGGCTTCGAACACTGAAGCTTTCTTT
14	TRBD2	TRBV20-1	TRBJ2-3	few	CSTTSGRALDTQYF	TGCAGTACGACTAGCGGGAGGGCCTTAGATACGCAGTATTTT
12	NA	TRBV20-1	TRBJ2-2	few	CSASPDTGELFF	TGCAGTGCTAGTCCGGACACCGGGGAGCTGTTTTTT